The clone carrying this T cell receptor beta chain was seen at least ten times. Breast cancer patients provided tissue from their axillary draining lymph nodes. V was pared by 4 bases and J by 12 bases, with 19 bases between. This CDR3 has 13 amino acids. CDR1 and CDR2 from the germline V gene are SEHNR and FQNEAQ (reference sequence). This sample was taken from a study of breast tumors, draining lymph nodes, adjacent tissues. TCRdb re-called the multiplex PCR reads through MiXCR, storing one row per CDR3 protein. The sample consists of 65,000 to 80,000 distinct CDR3 sequences, approximately 19% of them appearing once.

J is TRBJ2-7 and V is TRBV7-9; D not certain. Sequencing used axillary lymph node tissue. This clonotype was obtained from a female donor with breast cancer. Some clones in this sample may be carry-over from other donors' samples. DNA for the CDR3: TGTGCCAGCAGCTACCTCGGGCCGGACCTGCCGTACTTC. This encodes CASSYLGPDLPYF.